Following are 14 T cell receptor beta chains from one sample sequenced in a study of a mutant IDH1 vaccine in newly diagnosed glioma. Libraries were prepared by immunoSEQ multiplex PCR; TCRdb keeps only in-frame clonotypes and omits some of them. This sample has 38,000 or so clones, with 75% to 90% found just once. The sample's time point: week 11, during vaccination. Topical imiquimod was applied with each vaccine dose, which held 300 ug of mutant IDH1 20-mer peptide. These receptors are not linked to any known antigen. The source was peripheral blood mononuclear cells (PBMCs), collected from a glioma patient whose treatment included an IDH1 peptide vaccine. These TCRs come from a woman in her twenties or thirties with glioma. Some clones in this sample may be carry-over from other donors' samples.

The chain carries TRBV9 and TRBJ1-2, with D possibly TRBD1 on 6 matching bases. V lost 4 bases, J lost 5 bases, and 15 bases lay in between. Per germline, CDR1 SGDLS and CDR2 YYNGEE. CDR3 length: 14 amino acids. The CDR3 sequence: CASSPPGGVYGYTF. The CDR3 DNA reads TGTGCCAGCAGCCCCCCCGGGGGCGTGTATGGCTACACCTTC.

The chain has TRBV19 and TRBJ2-1, with a tentative D call TRBD2 (5 bases). The CDR3 runs to 12 residues. Per the germline V gene, CDR1 is LNHDA and CDR2 is SQIVND (reference sequence). V was shortened by 5 bases and J by 8 bases, with 10 bases between the two germline ends. The CDR3 sequence: CASSPQRDEQFF. CDR3 DNA sequence: TGTGCCAGTAGTCCCCAGAGGGATGAGCAGTTCTTC.

The DNA for the CDR3 is TGTGCCAGTAGACCGACAGGGTCAGGAGAGCAGTACTTC. This codes for CASRPTGSGEQYF. The chain links TRBV19 to TRBJ2-7, with 7 bases matching TRBD1. The CDR3 length is 13 residues. Unmatched junction bases numbered 9, after V lost 6 bases and J lost 7 bases. The germline CDR1 and CDR2 sequences are LNHDA and SQIVND (reference sequence).

The chain recombines TRBV4-1 with TRBJ1-1, with D uncertain. This CDR3 comprises 15 residues. V dropped 0 bases and J dropped 1 base, with 9 bases sitting between them. Germline V gene data show CDR1 as MGHRA and CDR2 as YSYEKL. This CDR3 reads CASSQELITNTEAFF. The CDR3 DNA reads as TGCGCCAGCAGCCAAGAGCTGATAACGAACACTGAAGCTTTCTTT.

The chain is built from TRBV9 and TRBJ2-1; 9 bases match TRBD2. J gave up 2 bases and V 9 bases, and 9 bases lay outside the gene matches. The germline gives CDR1 SGDLS, CDR2 YYNGEE. This CDR3 comprises 15 residues. The CDR3 nucleotides are TGTGCCAACTTTAGCGGGAGAGGTCCCTACAATGAGCAGTTCTTC. Translation gives CANFSGRGPYNEQFF.

The chain joins TRBV18 to TRBJ2-7; the D is unclear. V was shortened by 2 bases and J by 3 bases, with 5 bases between the two germline ends. This CDR3 spans 12 amino acids. Looked up from germline, CDR1 is KGHSH and CDR2 is LQKENI. CDR3: CASSPSRYEQYF. The CDR3 DNA sequence: TGTGCCAGCTCACCAAGCCGCTACGAGCAGTACTTC.

This sequence joins TRBV15 and TRBJ1-5; D remains ambiguous. This CDR3 region has 16 residues. Germline CDR1 and CDR2: LNHNV and YYDKDF (reference sequence). V dropped 2 bases and J dropped 2 bases, with 13 bases sitting between them. The CDR3 region has the DNA TGTGCCACCAGCAGACCGAGGGCGGGCGGCAATCAGCCCCAGCATTTT. Its translation is CATSRPRAGGNQPQHF.

This clone showed up just once. The gene calls are TRBV12-5 and TRBJ2-4; D is uncertain. The CDR3 is 17 amino acids. Trimming took 0 bases from V and 0 from J, leaving 12 bases between them. Looked up from germline, CDR1 is LGHNT and CDR2 is FRNRAP. CDR3 DNA sequence: TGTGCTAGTGGTTTGGTACTGGAGCTACTAGCCAAAAACATTCAGTACTTC. Residues: CASGLVLELLAKNIQYF.

The CDR3 reads CASSYRDRGTGANVLTF. CDR3 nucleotide sequence: TGTGCCAGCAGCTACCGGGACAGGGGTACTGGGGCCAACGTCCTGACTTTC. This chain uses TRBV7-9 with TRBJ2-6; 10 bases line up with TRBD1. The CDR3 covers 17 residues. With V trimmed by 4 bases and J by 2 bases, 5 bases remained unmatched. CDR1 is SEHNR, CDR2 FQNEAQ, per germline (reference sequence).

J is TRBJ2-1 and V is TRBV5-7; unclear D gene. TRBV5-7 is given ORF status, its function remaining uncertain. The CDR3 spans 16 residues. Trimming left V 0 bases short and J 6 bases short, with 16 bases between. The CDR3 bases are TGTGCCAGCAGCTTGGCCAGTGGACGGTCGGGCAATGAGCAGTTCTTC. Translated, it gives CASSLASGRSGNEQFF.

The chain links TRBV5-1 to TRBJ2-3; D uncertain. CDR1 is SGHRS and CDR2 is YFSETQ in the germline V gene. V lost 6 bases and J lost 3, with 11 bases in between. The CDR3 loop spans 13 amino acids. The CDR3 region has the DNA TGCGCCAGCACCCTTAAGAGAACAGATACGCAGTATTTT. This codes for CASTLKRTDTQYF.

CDR3 protein: CASGRLENTEAFF. The CDR3 region has the DNA TGTGCCAGCGGGAGACTGGAGAACACTGAAGCTTTCTTT. This chain connects TRBV2 to TRBJ1-1; no firm D call. CDR3 length: 13 amino acids. Trimming took off 8 bases at V and 1 base at J, with 11 bases between the two ends. In germline, CDR1 is SNHLY, CDR2 FYNNEI.

The chain couples TRBV5-4 to TRBJ2-7; 8 bases are a match to TRBD1. The germline V gene encodes CDR1 SGHNT and CDR2 YYREEE (reference sequence). The CDR3 consists of 15 residues. The ends lost 6 bases at V and 6 bases at J; junction bases unmatched: 14. CDR3 in amino acids: CASTTGGPRPGEQYF. For the CDR3, the DNA is TGTGCCAGCACCACAGGGGGTCCCCGGCCTGGCGAGCAGTACTTC.

The chain has TRBV2 and TRBJ1-1, with 7 positions matching TRBD1. V shed 6 bases and J 0 bases; nucleotides not matched to a gene: 7. There are 15 residues in the CDR3. Germline CDR1 SNHLY, CDR2 FYNNEI. The CDR3 sequence: CASRPTGSLNTEAFF. The CDR3 DNA is TGTGCCAGCAGACCGACAGGGTCCCTGAACACTGAAGCTTTCTTT.